This TCR beta chain was documented in a study of cytomegalovirus exposure and HLA in healthy donors. A multiplex PCR was run with 60 Vbeta primers and 13 Jbeta primers. Profiling relied on immunoSEQ multiplex PCR, and the TCRdb table lists in-frame clones only, not all of them. The table lists around 150,000 clones, over 70% of them singletons. The CDR3 contains 13 residues. Trimming at V came to 4 bases and at J to 7 bases, leaving 3 bases not matched to a gene. Germline V lookup: CDR1 SGHDN, CDR2 FVKESK. Sequencing was done on a sample of PBMCs. The chain has TRBV14 and TRBJ2-4; TRBD2 matches 8 bases. The sequence derives from a man aged 25 to 45 in good health and CMV-seronegative. CDR3 in amino acids: CASSPRGRNIQYF. In nucleotides, the CDR3 is TGTGCCAGCAGCCCCCGCGGGAGGAACATTCAGTACTTC.